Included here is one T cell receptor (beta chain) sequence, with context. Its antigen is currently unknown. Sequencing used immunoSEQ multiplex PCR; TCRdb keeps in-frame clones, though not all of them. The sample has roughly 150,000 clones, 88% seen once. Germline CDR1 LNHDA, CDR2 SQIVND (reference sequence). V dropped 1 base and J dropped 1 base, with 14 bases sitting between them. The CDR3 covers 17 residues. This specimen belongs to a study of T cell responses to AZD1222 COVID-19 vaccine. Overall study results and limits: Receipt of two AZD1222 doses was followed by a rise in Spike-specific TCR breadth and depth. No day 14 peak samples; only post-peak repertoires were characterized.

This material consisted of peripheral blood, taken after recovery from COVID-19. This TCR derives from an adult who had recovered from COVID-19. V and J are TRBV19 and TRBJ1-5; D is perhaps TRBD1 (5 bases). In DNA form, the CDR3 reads TGTGCCAGTAGTATAGGGCAGGGTATAACGAGCAATCAGCCCCAGCATTTT. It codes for CASSIGQGITSNQPQHF.